This section outlines one TCR beta chain sequence together with its context. These data belong to a study of blood T cell repertoires in COVID-19. V lost 8 bases and J lost 3; bases outside the gene matches: 4. This CDR3 spans 13 amino acids. Germline V CDR1 and CDR2: SGDLS, YYNGEE. The repertoire was sequenced with immunoSEQ multiplex PCR; TCRdb's copy has only in-frame clones and lacks some. The sample records about 150,000 clones, 75% to 90% being singletons. The rearrangement uses TRBV9 and TRBJ2-5, with 10 bases lining up with TRBD2. The receptor was isolated from a woman in her thirties or forties with acute or convalescent COVID-19. Material: peripheral blood. In nucleotides, the CDR3 is TGTGCCAGTTCTAGCGGGAGCGAAGAGACCCAGTACTTC. This translates into CASSSGSEETQYF.